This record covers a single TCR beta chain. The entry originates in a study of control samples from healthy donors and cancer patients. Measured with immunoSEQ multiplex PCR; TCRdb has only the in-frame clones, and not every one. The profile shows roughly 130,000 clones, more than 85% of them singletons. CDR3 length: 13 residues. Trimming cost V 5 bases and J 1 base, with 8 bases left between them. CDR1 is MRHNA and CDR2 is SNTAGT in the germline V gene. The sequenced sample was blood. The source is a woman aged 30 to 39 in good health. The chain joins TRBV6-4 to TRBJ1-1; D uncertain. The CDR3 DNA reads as TGTGCCAGCAGTATGTGGGGGAACACTGAAGCTTTCTTT. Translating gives CASSMWGNTEAFF.